This is a list of T cell receptor beta chains from one sample in a study of T cells after yellow fever vaccination. A single record per CDR3 protein comes from TCRdb applying MiXCR to the 5' RACE reads. Of 550,000 to 750,000 distinct CDR3 sequences listed, 13% are singletons. The sample was PBMCs, taken on the day of the yellow fever booster vaccination. The receptors originated from a man aged 30 to 39 who received the YFV17D yellow fever vaccine. The CDR3 runs from the conserved cysteine through the conserved F or W. Each record gives: clone size, D gene, V gene, J gene, CDR3 protein, CDR3 DNA. The D gene is left open where the match is weak. Some rows mark clone size as missing; the rest say once, few, many or name a class of expanded clone.

abundance: NA; d_gene: NA; v_gene: TRBV28; j_gene: TRBJ2-2; CDR3aa: CASIKNTGELFF; CDR3nt: TGTGCCAGCATAAAGAACACCGGGGAGCTGTTTTTT
abundance: NA; d_gene: TRBD2; v_gene: TRBV20-1; j_gene: TRBJ2-7; CDR3aa: CSVSGTRTYEQYF; CDR3nt: TGCAGTGTTTCCGGGACTAGGACCTACGAGCAGTACTTC
abundance: many; d_gene: TRBD1; v_gene: TRBV28; j_gene: TRBJ2-7; CDR3aa: CASSSKPGQGTYEQYF; CDR3nt: TGTGCCAGCAGTTCGAAACCGGGACAGGGTACCTACGAGCAGTACTTC
abundance: NA; d_gene: NA; v_gene: TRBV19; j_gene: TRBJ2-3; CDR3aa: CASSSRSRATDTQYF; CDR3nt: TGTGCCAGTAGTTCCAGGTCCCGCGCGACAGATACGCAGTATTTT
abundance: NA; d_gene: NA; v_gene: TRBV3-1; j_gene: TRBJ2-1; CDR3aa: CASSVLVPYNEQFF; CDR3nt: TGTGCCAGCAGCGTACTAGTACCCTACAATGAGCAGTTCTTC
abundance: once; d_gene: NA; v_gene: TRBV4-3; j_gene: TRBJ2-1; CDR3aa: CASSQDLVPNEQFF; CDR3nt: TGCGCCAGCAGCCAAGATCTAGTTCCCAATGAGCAGTTCTTC
abundance: many; d_gene: NA; v_gene: TRBV7-9; j_gene: TRBJ2-1; CDR3aa: CASPNLGEQFF; CDR3nt: TGTGCCAGTCCGAACCTGGGTGAGCAGTTCTTC
abundance: NA; d_gene: TRBD1; v_gene: TRBV18; j_gene: TRBJ1-1; CDR3aa: CASSPVMTGAGRDTEAFF; CDR3nt: TGTGCCAGCTCACCCGTCATGACAGGGGCGGGCCGGGATACTGAAGCTTTCTTT
abundance: few; d_gene: NA; v_gene: TRBV28; j_gene: TRBJ1-5; CDR3aa: CASSFPQGGLSQPQHF; CDR3nt: TGTGCCAGCAGTTTCCCCCAGGGAGGTTTGAGTCAGCCCCAGCATTTT
abundance: NA; d_gene: TRBD2; v_gene: TRBV18; j_gene: TRBJ2-1; CDR3aa: CASSPISGRKSYNEQFF; CDR3nt: TGTGCCAGCTCACCAATTAGCGGGAGAAAATCCTACAATGAGCAGTTCTTC